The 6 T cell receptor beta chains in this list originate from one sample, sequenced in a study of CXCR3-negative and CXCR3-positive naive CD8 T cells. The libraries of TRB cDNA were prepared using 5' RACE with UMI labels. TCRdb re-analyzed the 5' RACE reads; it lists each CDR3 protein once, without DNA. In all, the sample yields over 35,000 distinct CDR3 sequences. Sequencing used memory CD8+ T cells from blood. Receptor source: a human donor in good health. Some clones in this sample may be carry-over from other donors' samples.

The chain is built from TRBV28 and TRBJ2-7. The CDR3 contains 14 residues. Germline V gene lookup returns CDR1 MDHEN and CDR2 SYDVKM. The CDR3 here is CASSYGGRSYEQYF.

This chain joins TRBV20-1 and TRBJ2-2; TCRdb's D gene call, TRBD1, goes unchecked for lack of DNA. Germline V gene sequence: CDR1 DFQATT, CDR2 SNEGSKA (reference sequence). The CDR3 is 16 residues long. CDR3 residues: CSARDPGQGHTGELFF.

Here the CDR3 reads CASSVADQAGPDTQYF. The J gene is TRBJ2-3, the V gene TRBV9. CDR1 SGDLS and CDR2 YYNGEE come from the germline V gene. The CDR3 is made up of 16 amino acids.

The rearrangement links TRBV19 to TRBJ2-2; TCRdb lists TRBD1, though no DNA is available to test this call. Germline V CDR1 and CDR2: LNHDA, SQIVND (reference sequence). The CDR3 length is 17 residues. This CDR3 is CASTPRRGTDNTGELFF.

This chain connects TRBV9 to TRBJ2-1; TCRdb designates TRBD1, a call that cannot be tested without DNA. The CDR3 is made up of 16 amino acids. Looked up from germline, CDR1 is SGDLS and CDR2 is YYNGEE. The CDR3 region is CASSVEGGVIYNEQFF.

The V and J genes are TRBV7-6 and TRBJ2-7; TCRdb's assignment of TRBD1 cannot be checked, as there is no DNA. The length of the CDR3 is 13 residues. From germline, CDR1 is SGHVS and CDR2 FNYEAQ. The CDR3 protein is CASSLGDPYEQYF. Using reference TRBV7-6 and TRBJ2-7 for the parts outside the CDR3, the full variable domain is GAGVSQSPRYKVTKRGQDVALRCDPISGHVSLYWYRQALGQGPEFLTYFNYEAQQDKSGLPNDRFSAERPEGSISTLTIQRTEQRDSAMYRCASSLGDPYEQYFGPGTRLTVT.